Listed below are T cell receptor beta chains from one sample, sequenced in a study of HIV-infected patients and healthy controls. TCRdb independently ran MiXCR on the 5' RACE reads; one entry per CDR3 protein. Among approximately 11,000 distinct CDR3 sequences listed, under 6.5% were seen once. Sequencing was done on a sample of blood. The receptors stem from an adult in good health. Both conserved end residues are part of each CDR3. The D gene is left open where the match is weak. The listing skips clone size in some rows; elsewhere it reads once, few, many or a size class.

>TRBV25-1|many|TRBJ2-3|TRBD2
TGTGCCAGCAGTGCCCGACTAGCGGTAACCTCAGGCACGCAGTATTTT
CASSARLAVTSGTQYF
>TRBV20-1|many|TRBJ1-4|-
TGCAGTGTTCCCCAGCATAGGGGGTTAGTACAGTTAGAAAAACTGTTTTTT
CSVPQHRGLVQLEKLFF
>TRBV19|medium-sized|TRBJ2-4|-
TGTGCCAGTAGTATCGGCGACATTCAGTACTTC
CASSIGDIQYF
>TRBV19|many|TRBJ1-5|TRBD1
TGTGCCAGTAGTCCGGGGACAGGGCTATATCAGCCCCAGCATTTT
CASSPGTGLYQPQHF
>TRBV4-1|medium-sized|TRBJ2-1|-
TGCGCCAGCAGCCAAGGTTTCGGGGGATACAATGAGCAGTTCTTC
CASSQGFGGYNEQFF
>TRBV6-2/TRBV6-3|many|TRBJ1-1|-
TGTGCCAGCAGACGGGCCCATCTGAACACTGAAGCTTTCTTT
CASRRAHLNTEAFF
>TRBV13|many|TRBJ2-5|-
TGTGCCAGCAGCTTACCACAACAAGAGACCCAGTACTTC
CASSLPQQETQYF
>TRBV7-6|many|TRBJ1-1|TRBD1
TGTGCCAGCAGCCCACAATGGACAGGGACTGAAGCTTTCTTT
CASSPQWTGTEAFF
>TRBV6-5|few|TRBJ1-4|-
TGTGCCAGCAGCCCGCGGTCAAATGAAAAACTGTTTTTT
CASSPRSNEKLFF
>TRBV6-1|many|TRBJ2-7|-
TGTGCCAGCACGGGGGGGAGACAGGGGAATCCCTACGAGCAGTACTTC
CASTGGRQGNPYEQYF
>TRBV3-1|many|TRBJ2-7|-
TGTGCCAGCAGCCAATTACACGGCCACGAGCAGTACTTC
CASSQLHGHEQYF
>TRBV5-4|-|TRBJ1-4|-
TGTGCCAGCAGCTTGGACAGCGAAAAACTGTTTTTT
CASSLDSEKLFF
>TRBV20-1|-|TRBJ1-3|-
TGCAGTGCTAGAGACGACAGGACTGGAAACACCATATATTTT
CSARDDRTGNTIYF
>TRBV29-1|many|TRBJ2-7|TRBD2
TGCAGCGGCTTAGGCGGGGGGGACGAGCAGTACTTC
CSGLGGGDEQYF
>TRBV28|many|TRBJ2-1|TRBD1
TGTGCCAGCAGTTCGGGACAGGGGGTAGAACCGATCCACAATGAGCAGTTCTTC
CASSSGQGVEPIHNEQFF
>TRBV6-1|-|TRBJ1-5|-
TGTGCCAGTCATTGGGGGAGGAATCAGCCCCAGCATTTT
CASHWGRNQPQHF
>TRBV5-1|-|TRBJ1-1|TRBD1
TGCGCCAGCAGCTCTACCGGGACAGGGGGCAGGGAAGCTTTCTTT
CASSSTGTGGREAFF
>TRBV12-3/TRBV12-4|-|TRBJ1-3|-
TGTGCCAGCAGTCCCCCCGGTACCTCTGGAAACACCATATATTTT
CASSPPGTSGNTIYF
>TRBV6-1|many|TRBJ2-3|TRBD1
TGTGCCAGCGGACCGGACAGGGGATTAGATACGCAGTATTTT
CASGPDRGLDTQYF
>TRBV2|medium-sized|TRBJ1-2|-
TGTGCCAGCAGTGACAGGAACTATGGCTACACCTTC
CASSDRNYGYTF
>TRBV27|medium-sized|TRBJ2-5|-
TGTGCCAGCAGTCGCGCCGCGCGGGAGACCCAGTACTTC
CASSRAARETQYF
>TRBV23-1|medium-sized|TRBJ2-3|TRBD1
TGCGCCAGGAGTCGGAGGGACAGGGAACGCACAGATACGCAGTATTTT
CARSRRDRERTDTQYF
>TRBV30|many|TRBJ1-2|-
TGTGCCTGGAGTGTCAACTCCAACTATGGCTACACCTTC
CAWSVNSNYGYTF
>TRBV10-3|many|TRBJ2-3|TRBD2
TGTGCCATCAAGGAGCGGGGGGCCAACACAGATACGCAGTATTTT
CAIKERGANTDTQYF
>TRBV10-3|many|TRBJ1-1|-
TGTGCCATCAGTGAGCCTCGACACGGACACTGGACTGAAGCTTTCTTT
CAISEPRHGHWTEAFF
>TRBV7-7|medium-sized|TRBJ2-5|-
TGTGCCAGCAGCTTTGGGACCCAAGAGACCCAGTACTTC
CASSFGTQETQYF
>TRBV6-2/TRBV6-3|medium-sized|TRBJ1-1|-
TGTGCCAGCAGGGACGGTTACACTGAAGCTTTCTTT
CASRDGYTEAFF
>TRBV19|many|TRBJ1-5|TRBD1
TGTGCCAGTAAGGGACAGCCTAATCAGCCCCAGCATTTT
CASKGQPNQPQHF
>TRBV6-2/TRBV6-3|many|TRBJ1-5|-
TGTGCCAGCAGTTCAGACACTTATAGCAATCAGCCCCAGCATTTT
CASSSDTYSNQPQHF
>TRBV5-5|medium-sized|TRBJ2-1|TRBD1
TGTGCCAGCAGCATCTTCACAGGGGGCCTTGAGCAGTTCTTC
CASSIFTGGLEQFF
>TRBV19|medium-sized|TRBJ2-3|-
TGTGCCAGTAGGCGAACGGGGACCCTCACAGATACGCAGTATTTT
CASRRTGTLTDTQYF
>TRBV12-3/TRBV12-4|many|TRBJ1-5|-
TGTGCCAGCAGTTTCACTTGGGGGAGCAATCAGCCCCAGCATTTT
CASSFTWGSNQPQHF
>TRBV5-5|many|TRBJ1-4|-
TGTGCCAGCAGCTTAGCTGCCACCTTGGGGGAAAAACTGTTTTTT
CASSLAATLGEKLFF
>TRBV15|-|TRBJ2-7|-
TGTGCCACCAGCAGAGATGGAGGAGGGGGCTACGAGCAGTACTTC
CATSRDGGGGYEQYF
>TRBV6-5|many|TRBJ1-4|-
TGTGCCAGCAGTTACACCCCGGCGGAAGAAAAACTGTTTTTT
CASSYTPAEEKLFF
>TRBV7-2|few|TRBJ2-1|-
TGTGCCAGCAGCTTCAGCAGGACTACCTACAATGAGCAGTTCTTC
CASSFSRTTYNEQFF
>TRBV20-1|medium-sized|TRBJ1-5|-
TGCAGTGCTAAGGGGGTGTATAGCAATCAGCCCCAGCATTTT
CSAKGVYSNQPQHF
>TRBV19|many|TRBJ1-5|-
TGTGCCAGTAGTAGGGAGTACAGGGACCATCAGCCCCAGCATTTT
CASSREYRDHQPQHF